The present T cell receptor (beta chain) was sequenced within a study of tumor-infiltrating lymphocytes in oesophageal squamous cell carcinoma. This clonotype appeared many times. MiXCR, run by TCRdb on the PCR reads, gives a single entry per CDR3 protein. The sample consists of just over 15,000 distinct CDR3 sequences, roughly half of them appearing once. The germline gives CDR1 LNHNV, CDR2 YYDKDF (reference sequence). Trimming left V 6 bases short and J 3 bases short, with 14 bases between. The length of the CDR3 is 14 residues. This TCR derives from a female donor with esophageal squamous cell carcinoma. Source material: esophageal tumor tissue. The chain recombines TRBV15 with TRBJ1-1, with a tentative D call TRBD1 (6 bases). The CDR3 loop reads CATRTTGTYTEAFF. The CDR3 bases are TGTGCCACCAGGACCACAGGGACCTACACTGAAGCTTTCTTT. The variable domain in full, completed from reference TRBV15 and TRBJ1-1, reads DAMVIQNPRYQVTQFGKPVTLSCSQTLNHNVMYWYQQKSSQAPKLLFHYYDKDFNNEADTPDNFQSRRPNTSFCFLDIRSPGLGDTAMYLCATRTTGTYTEAFFGQGTRLTVV.